This TCR beta chain was sequenced in a study of T-cell memory formation after mild COVID-19. TCRdb used MiXCR to reprocess the 5' RACE reads, holding one entry per CDR3 protein. The sample carries roughly 200,000 distinct CDR3 sequences, roughly 16% recorded once. This clonotype was counted only a few times. This CDR3 is 17 amino acids long. The V gene's germline CDR1 is GTSNPN and CDR2 SVGIG (reference sequence). V was cut by 0 bases and J by 4 bases, with 19 bases left in between. Specimen: PBMCs or a T cell subset sorted from them (not recorded which). This clonotype was sampled from an adult woman who had mild COVID-19 (a few samples of this study predate the infection). Cell type and time point are not known. The chain couples TRBV30 to TRBJ1-5; D not resolved. CDR3 in amino acids: CAWSVTDIYGRNQPQHF. The CDR3 bases are TGTGCCTGGAGTGTAACGGATATCTATGGGAGGAATCAGCCCCAGCATTTT.